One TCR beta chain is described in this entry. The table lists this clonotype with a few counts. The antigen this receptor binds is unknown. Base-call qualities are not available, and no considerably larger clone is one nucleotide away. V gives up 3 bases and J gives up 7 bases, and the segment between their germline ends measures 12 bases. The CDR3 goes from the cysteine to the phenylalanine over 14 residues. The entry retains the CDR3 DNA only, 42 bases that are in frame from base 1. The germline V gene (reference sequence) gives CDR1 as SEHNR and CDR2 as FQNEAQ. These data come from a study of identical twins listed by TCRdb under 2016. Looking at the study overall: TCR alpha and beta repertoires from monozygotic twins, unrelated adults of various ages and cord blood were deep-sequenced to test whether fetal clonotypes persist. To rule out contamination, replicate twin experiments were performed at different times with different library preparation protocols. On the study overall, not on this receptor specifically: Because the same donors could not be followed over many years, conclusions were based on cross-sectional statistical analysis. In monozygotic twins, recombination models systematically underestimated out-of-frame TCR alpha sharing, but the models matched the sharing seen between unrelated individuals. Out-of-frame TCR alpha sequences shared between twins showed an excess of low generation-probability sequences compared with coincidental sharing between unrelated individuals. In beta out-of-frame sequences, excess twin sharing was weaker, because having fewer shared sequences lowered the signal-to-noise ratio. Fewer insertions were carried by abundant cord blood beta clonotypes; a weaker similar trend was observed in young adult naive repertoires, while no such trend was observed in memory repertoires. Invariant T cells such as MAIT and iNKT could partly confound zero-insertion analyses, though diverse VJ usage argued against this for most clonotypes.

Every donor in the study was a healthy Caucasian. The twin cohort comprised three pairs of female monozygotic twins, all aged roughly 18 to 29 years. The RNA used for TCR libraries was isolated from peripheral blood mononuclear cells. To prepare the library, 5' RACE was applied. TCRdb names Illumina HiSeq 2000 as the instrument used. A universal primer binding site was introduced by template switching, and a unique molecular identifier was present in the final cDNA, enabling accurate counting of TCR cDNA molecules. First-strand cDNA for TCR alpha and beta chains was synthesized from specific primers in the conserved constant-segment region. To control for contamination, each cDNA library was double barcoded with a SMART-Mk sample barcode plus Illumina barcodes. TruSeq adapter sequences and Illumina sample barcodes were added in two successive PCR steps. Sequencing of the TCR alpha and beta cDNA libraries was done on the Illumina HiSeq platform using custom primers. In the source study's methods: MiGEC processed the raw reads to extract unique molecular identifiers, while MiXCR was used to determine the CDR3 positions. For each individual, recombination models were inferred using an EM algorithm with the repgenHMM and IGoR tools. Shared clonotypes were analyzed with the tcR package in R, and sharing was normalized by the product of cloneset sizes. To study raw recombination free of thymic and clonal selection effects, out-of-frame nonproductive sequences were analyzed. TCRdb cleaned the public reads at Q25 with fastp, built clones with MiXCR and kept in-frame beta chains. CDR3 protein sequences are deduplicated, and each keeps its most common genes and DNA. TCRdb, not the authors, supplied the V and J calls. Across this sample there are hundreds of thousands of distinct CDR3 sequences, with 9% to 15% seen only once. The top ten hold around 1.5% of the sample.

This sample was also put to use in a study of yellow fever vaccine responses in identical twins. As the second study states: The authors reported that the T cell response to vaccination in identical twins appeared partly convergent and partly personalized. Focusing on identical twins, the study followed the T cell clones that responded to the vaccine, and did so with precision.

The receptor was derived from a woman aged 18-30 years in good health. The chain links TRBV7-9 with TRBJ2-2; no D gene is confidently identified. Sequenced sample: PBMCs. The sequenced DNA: TGTGCCAGCAGCTTTTTGGGGATTGGCGGGGAGCTGTTTTTT. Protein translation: CASSFLGIGGELFF. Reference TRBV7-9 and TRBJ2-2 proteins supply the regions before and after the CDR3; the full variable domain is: DTGVSQNPRHKITKRGQNVTFRCDPISEHNRLYWYRQTLGQGPEFLTYFQNEAQLEKSRLLSDRFSAERPKGSFSTLEIQRTEQGDSAMYLCASSFLGIGGELFFGEGSRLTVL.